This is a list of T cell receptor beta chains from one sample in a study of control samples from healthy donors and cancer patients. The method was immunoSEQ multiplex PCR; TCRdb's version includes in-frame clones alone and lacks a portion of them. The sample lists 150,000 to 200,000 clones, 75% to 95% seen once, with approximately 1.5% in the top ten. Sequencing input: blood. The receptors shown here come from a woman aged 25 to 45 in good health. Both conserved end residues are part of each CDR3. A D gene is named only where the DNA matches it firmly. For some rows the clone size is stated as once, few or many, or as a class when expanded; others skip it.

17 TRBJ2-2 TRBV19 few - CASSIDTGFSNTGELFF TGTGCCAGTAGTATAGATACGGGTTTCTCGAACACCGGGGAGCTGTTTTTT
14 TRBJ2-7 TRBV28 once - CASSLFGRAYEQYF TGTGCCAGCAGTTTATTTGGCAGGGCCTACGAGCAGTACTTC
14 TRBJ1-1 TRBV24-1 - - CATSDLAGGTEAFF TGTGCCACCAGTGATTTGGCCGGGGGCACTGAAGCTTTCTTT
13 TRBJ2-1 TRBV27 once TRBD2 CASSLSGGNEQFF TGTGCCAGCAGTTTATCGGGAGGGAATGAGCAGTTCTTC
12 TRBJ1-1 TRBV29-1 - - CSVADGNTEAFF TGCAGCGTAGCGGACGGGAACACTGAAGCTTTCTTT
14 TRBJ1-1 TRBV7-3 - - CASSQAGTNTEAFF TGTGCCAGCAGCCAAGCCGGGACCAACACTGAAGCTTTCTTT
14 TRBJ1-4 TRBV5-4 - TRBD1 CASSLQGSNEKLFF TGTGCCAGCAGCTTACAGGGGAGTAATGAAAAACTGTTTTTT
16 TRBJ2-3 TRBV11-3 once TRBD2 CASSFGTSGSTDTQYF TGTGCCAGCAGCTTTGGGACTAGCGGTAGCACAGATACGCAGTATTTT
12 TRBJ2-3 TRBV3-1/TRBV3-2 - - CASSQNTDTQYF TGTGCCAGCAGCCAGAACACAGATACGCAGTATTTT
14 TRBJ1-5 TRBV27 once TRBD1 CASSVDRGNQPQHF TGTGCCAGCAGCGTGGACAGGGGCAATCAGCCCCAGCATTTT
13 TRBJ2-5 TRBV5-1 - - CASSLDHRETQYF TGCGCCAGCAGCTTGGACCACCGGGAGACCCAGTACTTC
15 TRBJ2-7 TRBV5-4 - TRBD2 CASSLGLAESYEQYF TGTGCCAGCAGCTTGGGACTAGCGGAGTCCTACGAGCAGTACTTC
15 TRBJ1-6 TRBV3-1/TRBV3-2 - TRBD1 CASSRRDRGPSPLHF TGTGCCAGCAGCCGCCGGGACAGGGGACCGTCACCCCTCCACTTT
12 TRBJ2-2 TRBV2 - - CASKGNTGELFF TGTGCCAGCAAGGGGAACACCGGGGAGCTGTTTTTT
15 TRBJ1-1 TRBV15 - TRBD1 CATSAGTGGLTEAFF TGTGCCACCAGCGCCGGGACAGGGGGCCTCACTGAAGCTTTCTTT
16 TRBJ2-1 TRBV7-9 - - CASSSEKTGSYNEQFF TGTGCCAGCAGCTCGGAGAAAACCGGCTCCTACAATGAGCAGTTCTTC
18 TRBJ1-5 TRBV7-3 - TRBD1 CASSLRQGAPYSNQPQHF TGTGCCAGCAGCTTAAGGCAGGGGGCCCCCTATAGCAATCAGCCCCAGCATTTT
16 TRBJ2-7 TRBV10-3 once TRBD2 CAISGGLAGGVYEQYF TGTGCCATCAGTGGGGGACTAGCGGGGGGTGTCTACGAGCAGTACTTC
15 TRBJ2-3 TRBV5-4 - TRBD2 CASSLAGGSTDTQYF TGTGCCAGCAGCTTAGCGGGAGGGAGCACAGATACGCAGTATTTT
14 TRBJ1-1 TRBV3-1/TRBV3-2 - - CASSQDLINTEAFF TGTGCCAGCAGCCAAGATTTAATTAACACTGAAGCTTTCTTT
15 TRBJ2-7 TRBV11-2 - TRBD1 CASSLRGQGSYEQYF TGTGCCAGCAGCTTAAGGGGACAGGGGTCCTACGAGCAGTACTTC
15 TRBJ1-2 TRBV27 - TRBD1 CASSPGDRVNYGYTF TGTGCCAGCAGTCCCGGGGACAGGGTGAACTATGGCTACACCTTC
15 TRBJ1-5 TRBV19 - TRBD1 CASSNPTGGGWPQHF TGTGCCAGTAGTAATCCCACAGGGGGAGGTTGGCCCCAGCATTTT
13 TRBJ1-1 TRBV7-8 - - CASSLSENTEAFF TGTGCCAGCAGCTTATCAGAGAACACTGAAGCTTTCTTT
13 TRBJ1-2 TRBV7-9 - - CASSLGGNYGYTF TGTGCCAGCAGCTTAGGGGGAAACTATGGCTACACCTTC
13 TRBJ2-7 TRBV10-3 - - CAISAGNSYEQYF TGTGCCATCAGTGCAGGGAATAGTTACGAGCAGTACTTC
13 TRBJ2-7 TRBV3-1/TRBV3-2 - - CASSTLGLYEQYF TGTGCCAGCAGCACCTTGGGGCTCTACGAGCAGTACTTC
12 TRBJ1-2 TRBV2 - - CASSPGTYGYTF TGTGCCAGCAGTCCCGGGACCTATGGCTACACCTTC
13 TRBJ1-2 TRBV7-2 few - CASSKGWDYGYTF TGTGCCAGCAGTAAAGGGTGGGACTATGGCTACACCTTC
15 TRBJ2-2 TRBV7-7 - TRBD1 CASSLARDRGAELFF TGTGCTAGCAGCTTAGCCCGGGACAGGGGAGCGGAGCTGTTTTTT
15 TRBJ1-5 TRBV2 once - CASSQQGYSNQPQHF TGTGCCAGCAGTCAACAGGGATATAGCAATCAGCCCCAGCATTTT
14 TRBJ2-1 TRBV6-4 - - CASSDTSTYNEQFF TGTGCCAGCAGTGACACTTCCACCTACAATGAGCAGTTCTTC
12 TRBJ1-5 TRBV19 once - CASSIGGQPQHF TGTGCCAGTAGTATCGGTGGGCAGCCCCAGCATTTT
16 TRBJ2-3 TRBV18 - - CASSHSRGFSTDTQYF TGTGCCAGCTCGCACAGCAGGGGTTTTTCCACAGATACGCAGTATTTT
17 TRBJ2-6 TRBV5-5 - - CASSIGTTSSGANVLTF TGTGCCAGCAGCATCGGGACAACCAGCTCTGGGGCCAACGTCCTGACTTTC
14 TRBJ2-5 TRBV6-2/TRBV6-3 - - CASSYYSPQETQYF TGTGCCAGCAGTTACTACTCTCCCCAAGAGACCCAGTACTTC
13 TRBJ2-1 TRBV11-2 - - CASSLPGYNEQFF TGTGCCAGCAGCTTACCAGGGTACAATGAGCAGTTCTTC
13 TRBJ1-2 TRBV7-2 - - CASSRDRLGGYTF TGTGCCAGCAGTCGGGACCGCCTGGGGGGCTACACCTTC
15 TRBJ1-2 TRBV6-5 - - CASSYSRGAVYGYTF TGTGCCAGCAGTTACTCTCGAGGGGCCGTATATGGCTACACCTTC
15 TRBJ1-1 TRBV19 - - CASSGGGTVNTEAFF TGTGCCAGTAGTGGGGGAGGGACGGTGAACACTGAAGCTTTCTTT
15 TRBJ1-5 TRBV25-1 few - CASSEGRDSNQPQHF TGTGCCAGCAGTGAAGGACGGGATAGCAATCAGCCCCAGCATTTT
18 TRBJ2-1 TRBV24-1 - - CATSDFGAGTGGWGEQFF -
14 TRBJ1-2 TRBV10-1 - TRBD1 CASSESRQGYGYTF TGCGCCAGCAGTGAGTCGAGACAGGGCTATGGCTACACCTTC
15 TRBJ2-3 TRBV15 - TRBD2 CATSPTSGSTDTQYF TGTGCCACCAGTCCGACTAGCGGGAGCACAGATACGCAGTATTTT
15 TRBJ2-2 TRBV7-7 - TRBD2 CASSLAGGPTGELFF TGTGCTAGCAGCTTAGCGGGAGGGCCCACCGGGGAGCTGTTTTTT
16 TRBJ1-5 TRBV12-2 - - CASRSAGQGNNQPQHF TGTGCAAGTCGCTCCGCGGGACAGGGTAACAATCAGCCCCAGCATTTT
14 TRBJ2-5 TRBV18 once - CASSPPGFRETQYF TGTGCCAGCTCACCACCGGGCTTCCGGGAGACCCAGTACTTC
15 TRBJ2-5 TRBV3-1/TRBV3-2 few TRBD2 CASSYTSGRRETQYF TGTGCCAGCAGTTACACTAGCGGGAGACGAGAGACCCAGTACTTC
14 TRBJ1-4 TRBV29-1 - - CSVGAGTTNEKLFF TGCAGCGTTGGGGCCGGGACAACTAATGAAAAACTGTTTTTT
12 TRBJ1-2 TRBV29-1 - - CSVGGRDYGYTF TGCAGCGTTGGCGGCAGGGACTATGGCTACACCTTC
14 TRBJ1-1 TRBV7-9 - - CASSRTEVTTEAFF TGTGCCAGCAGTCGGACAGAGGTAACCACTGAAGCTTTCTTT
16 TRBJ1-4 TRBV7-2 - - CASRRRGAITNEKLFF TGTGCCAGCAGACGGAGGGGGGCTATTACTAATGAAAAACTGTTTTTT